Here is one TCR beta chain with its context. The antigen is undetermined. These data are taken from a study of cytomegalovirus exposure and HLA in healthy donors. Findings of the study overall: Later, an analysis showed that TCR beta chains associated with HLA were more clonally expanded than others that were equally common. CMV serostatus was the only immune exposure information that was available. A later analysis revealed that TCR association rates differed between HLA loci, peaking at DRB1 and bottoming out at HLA-C. It was reported in a later analysis that an Asian-associated ancestry cluster showed fewer N-insertions than the approximately 670-donor mean.

PCR amplification relied on 60 Vbeta primers (plus 13 Jbeta primers). TCRdb keeps only in-frame clones here, not all; method: immunoSEQ multiplex PCR. The table records over 100,000 clones, about 60% of them present only once. The CDR3 sequence is 15 residues long. Per the germline V gene, CDR1 is MNHNS and CDR2 is SASEGT. V was clipped by 4 bases and J by 3 bases; unmatched bases: 6. This sequence originates from a woman in her 30s in good health and CMV-seronegative. The material sequenced was PBMCs. V is TRBV6-1 and J is TRBJ2-7; 10 nucleotides match TRBD2. CDR3 in DNA: TGTGCCAGCAGTGTGAGTAGCGGGGGGTACTACGAGCAGTACTTC. Amino acids: CASSVSSGGYYEQYF.